The next 26 T cell receptor beta chains were all read from a single sample in a study of T cell repertoires in cytomegalovirus infection. MiXCR, applied by TCRdb to the reads, yields one record per CDR3 protein. The sample contains 150,000 or so distinct CDR3 sequences, approximately 5.9% of which appear only once. Sequences were obtained from PBMCs. Receptors originate from a human donor in good health (CMV status not recorded). Some clones in this sample may be carry-over from other donors' samples.

There are a few counts of this clonotype. V usage is TRBV28 and J usage is TRBJ2-3; 10 nucleotides line up with TRBD2. There are 16 residues in the CDR3. The V and J ends lost 3 bases and 6 bases, in that order; junction bases with no gene match: 9. Germline-derived CDR1 and CDR2 are MDHEN and SYDVKM. The CDR3 protein is CASSFLAGGSSDTQYF. CDR3 sequence (DNA): TGTGCCAGCAGTTTTTTAGCGGGGGGAAGTTCGGATACGCAGTATTTT.

This clonotype was recorded a few times. This sequence joins TRBV20-1 and TRBJ1-2; maybe TRBD1 (5 bases). Germline CDR1 and CDR2: DFQATT and SNEGSKA (reference sequence). CDR3 length: 13 amino acids. V was cut by 4 bases and J by 4 bases, with 13 bases left in between. CDR3 residues: CSAKPGWAYGYTF. CDR3 nucleotide sequence: TGCAGTGCTAAGCCAGGGTGGGCCTATGGCTACACCTTC.

This clonotype has at least ten counts. The chain has TRBV7-2 and TRBJ2-1; D is uncertain. This CDR3 region has 13 residues. V lost 5 bases, J lost 4 bases, and 9 bases lay in between. The germline gives CDR1 SGHTA, CDR2 FQGNSA. The CDR3, as DNA: TGTGCCAGCAGCCAAGAAAGATACAATGAGCAGTTCTTC. It encodes CASSQERYNEQFF.

This clonotype was detected only a few times. This rearrangement joins TRBV19 to TRBJ1-1, with D unresolved. V was shortened by 2 bases and J by 4 bases, with 11 bases between the two germline ends. CDR3 size: 14 residues. Germline V lookup: CDR1 LNHDA, CDR2 SQIVND (reference sequence). CDR3 DNA: TGTGCCAGTAGTATACGGGTGGTAGGCACTGAAGCTTTCTTT. Residues: CASSIRVVGTEAFF.

This clonotype was observed at least ten times. The chain links TRBV7-9 to TRBJ2-6, with D unclear. Germline values: CDR1 SEHNR, CDR2 FQNEAQ (reference sequence). V was trimmed by 1 base and J by 0 bases, leaving 4 bases between them. This CDR3 has 15 amino acids. This chain's CDR3 is CASSLDSSGANVLTF. The DNA for the CDR3 is TGTGCCAGCAGCTTAGATTCCTCTGGGGCCAACGTCCTGACTTTC.

This clonotype was recorded many times. This chain connects TRBV6-2 or TRBV6-3 to TRBJ1-5, with TRBD1 as a possible D gene (6 bases). Germline assignment: CDR1 MNHEY and CDR2 SVGEGT. Trimming took off 6 bases at V and 3 bases at J, with 18 bases between the two ends. CDR3 length equals 16 residues. The CDR3 is CASSLRGGGINQPQHF. As DNA, the CDR3 is TGTGCCAGCAGCCTACGGGGGGGGGGCATCAATCAGCCCCAGCATTTT.

In this sample, this clonotype turned up many times. The chain has TRBV7-9 and TRBJ2-7; maybe TRBD2 (5 bases). Per germline, CDR1 SEHNR and CDR2 FQNEAQ (reference sequence). V lost 1 base and J 5 bases, leaving 27 bases between the germline ends. The CDR3 totals 19 residues. The CDR3 loop reads CASSLVIGPGYPRRHEQYF. The CDR3 DNA reads as TGTGCCAGCAGCTTAGTAATAGGGCCGGGATACCCTAGGAGGCACGAGCAGTACTTC.

This clonotype was counted only a few times. Germline is not matched at one junction end, which may reflect a read error. The chain couples TRBV28 to TRBJ2-7; a weak D match, TRBD1 (5 bases). The CDR3 is made up of 12 amino acids. Germline lookup yields CDR1 MDHEN and CDR2 SYDVKM. Here the CDR3 reads CASSLWTEPERF. CDR3 coding DNA: TGTGCCAGCAGTTTATGGACAGAACCCGAGCGATTC.

This clonotype was observed at least ten times. The rearrangement uses TRBV7-2 and TRBJ1-1; D gene uncertain. Trimming stripped 3 bases from V and 7 bases from J, with 9 bases between. Germline CDR1 and CDR2: SGHTA and FQGNSA. The CDR3 extends over 12 amino acids. CDR3 loop: CASSFLGYEAFF. The CDR3 DNA follows: TGTGCCAGCAGCTTTTTGGGATATGAAGCTTTCTTT.

This clonotype appeared many times. The chain combines TRBV7-8 with TRBJ2-2; 10 nucleotides agree with TRBD1. The CDR3 runs to 17 residues. CDR1 SGHVS and CDR2 FQNEAQ come from the germline V gene. V dropped 3 bases and J dropped 5; count of bases not matched to a gene: 9. CDR3 amino acids: CASSLDPGQGWTGELFF. CDR3 DNA sequence: TGTGCCAGCAGCTTGGACCCGGGACAGGGGTGGACCGGGGAGCTGTTTTTT.

This clonotype turned up a few times. The chain carries TRBV19 and TRBJ2-1; D ambiguous. Germline-derived CDR1 and CDR2 are LNHDA and SQIVND (reference sequence). There are 10 residues in the CDR3. The CDR3 region has the DNA TGTGCGGTTGGGTACAATGAGCAGTTCTTC. Translation gives CAVGYNEQFF.

This clonotype was detected ten times or more. This chain links TRBV5-7 with TRBJ2-3, with TRBD2 matching over 14 bases. TRBV5-7 is an ORF; its function is uncertain. There are 20 residues in the CDR3. With 4 bases clipped from V and 0 bases from J, the junction kept 13 bases outside the gene matches. CDR3 coding DNA: TGTGCCAGCAGCCTGGTCCTTTGGACTAGCGGGGGGCCTAGCACAGATACGCAGTATTTT. This translates into CASSLVLWTSGGPSTDTQYF.

As concerns this clonotype: Just one base apart from a much larger clone, this may be a read error. The chain joins TRBV25-1 to TRBJ1-3; tentative D call: TRBD1 (5 bases). Per the germline V gene, CDR1 is MGHDK and CDR2 is SYGVNS. V was clipped by 10 bases and J by 15 bases, with 25 bases between them. The CDR3 runs 13 residues. The CDR3 coding sequence is TGTGCCACCACTGACAGAGCCGGGTTAGTCAGATATTTT. It specifies CATTDRAGLVRYF.

This clonotype appeared a few times. The chain combines TRBV20-1 with TRBJ2-2; TRBD1 aligns across 8 bases. The CDR3 covers 14 residues. Germline assignment: CDR1 DFQATT and CDR2 SNEGSKA (reference sequence). With 8 bases clipped from V and 1 base from J, the junction kept 6 bases outside the gene matches. CDR3 in DNA: TGCAGTTCAACCGGGACAGGGAACACCGGGGAGCTGTTTTTT. Protein: CSSTGTGNTGELFF.

The chain is built from TRBV10-3 and TRBJ2-7; TRBD2 is a possible D gene (6 bases). The CDR3 is 15 residues long. In germline, CDR1 is ENHRY, CDR2 SYGVKD. V was shortened by 6 bases and J by 1 base, with 16 bases between the two germline ends. CDR3 DNA sequence: TGTGCCATCAGCCCCGGCGGGGACGCTTCCTACGAGCAGTACTTC. Amino acids: CAISPGGDASYEQYF.

This clonotype was detected many times. The gene calls are TRBV7-2 and TRBJ1-1; tentative D call: TRBD1 (5 bases). The CDR3 extends over 13 amino acids. CDR1 and CDR2 from the germline V gene are SGHTA and FQGNSA. The V and J ends lost 5 bases and 7 bases respectively, with 14 bases between them. The CDR3 spells CASSPVGRGEAFF. The CDR3 nucleotides are TGTGCCAGCAGCCCGGTTGGGAGGGGTGAAGCTTTCTTT.

The J gene is TRBJ2-1, the V gene TRBV29-1; the D is unclear. V lost 2 bases, J lost 1 base, and 3 bases lay in between. This CDR3 has 12 amino acids. The germline CDR1 and CDR2 sequences are SQVTM and ANQGSEA. The CDR3 reads CSVEQSYNEQFF. CDR3 coding DNA: TGCAGCGTTGAACAATCCTACAATGAGCAGTTCTTC.

The chain joins TRBV20-1 to TRBJ2-5, with 9 bases lining up with TRBD2. The junction had 8 bases not matched to a gene; V was cut back by 4 bases and J by 5 bases. The length of the CDR3 is 14 residues. Germline CDR1 and CDR2: DFQATT and SNEGSKA (reference sequence). CDR3 residues: CSATSGGPGETQYF. For the CDR3, the DNA is TGCAGTGCTACAAGCGGGGGGCCGGGGGAGACCCAGTACTTC.

The chain's CDR3 is CASSYSGTGASNQPQHF. For the CDR3, the DNA is TGTGCCAGCAGCTATTCCGGGACGGGAGCCTCCAATCAGCCCCAGCATTTT. This chain uses TRBV28 with TRBJ1-5; weak D call: TRBD1 (5 bases). CDR3 length: 17 amino acids. V was clipped by 6 bases and J by 3 bases, with 21 bases between them. Germline V CDR1 and CDR2: MDHEN, SYDVKM.

V is TRBV19 and J is TRBJ2-5, with D perhaps TRBD2 (6 bases). This CDR3 is 14 amino acids long. Germline lookup yields CDR1 LNHDA and CDR2 SQIVND (reference sequence). V lost 5 bases, J lost 5 bases, and 15 bases lay in between. The CDR3 spells CASSLQTSLETQYF. The CDR3 DNA follows: TGTGCCAGTAGTCTCCAGACTAGTCTGGAGACCCAGTACTTC. The full variable domain, with the rest looked up from reference TRBV19 and TRBJ2-5, is DGGITQSPKYLFRKEGQNVTLSCEQNLNHDAMYWYRQDPGQGLRLIYYSQIVNDFQKGDIAEGYSVSREKKESFPLTVTSAQKNPTAFYLCASSLQTSLETQYFGPGTRLLVL.

This clonotype appeared many times. The J gene is TRBJ1-4, the V gene TRBV7-2, with TRBD1 matching 7 bases. This CDR3 comprises 15 residues. The J segment lost 6 bases and the V segment lost 4 bases, leaving 8 bases of the junction unmatched. The germline V gene encodes CDR1 SGHTA and CDR2 FQGNSA. CDR3: CASSSSRQGYEKLFF. CDR3 coding DNA: TGTGCCAGCAGCTCATCCAGACAGGGTTATGAAAAACTGTTTTTT.

There are many counts of this clonotype. The chain uses TRBV7-2 and TRBJ2-1; D unclear. The V gene lost 0 bases and the J gene lost 13 bases, with 10 bases spanning the gap. This CDR3 spans 12 amino acids. Germline V gene sequence: CDR1 SGHTA, CDR2 FQGNSA. The CDR3 is CASSLAEPPQFF. CDR3 in DNA: TGTGCCAGCAGCTTAGCCGAGCCTCCCCAGTTCTTC.

This clonotype appeared many times. The V call is TRBV7-2, the J call TRBJ2-1, with D perhaps being TRBD1 or TRBD2 (6 bases each). The germline V gene encodes CDR1 SGHTA and CDR2 FQGNSA. This CDR3 spans 15 amino acids. V shed 0 bases and J shed 4 bases, with 10 bases lying between them. CDR3 coding DNA: TGTGCCAGCAGCTTAGCGGGGGGCAGGTACAATGAGCAGTTCTTC. Translating gives CASSLAGGRYNEQFF.

This clonotype was counted ten times or more. V usage is TRBV2 and J usage is TRBJ2-7, with D perhaps assigned TRBD1 or TRBD2 (6 bases each). Germline V gene sequence: CDR1 SNHLY, CDR2 FYNNEI. This CDR3 region has 14 residues. V gave up 6 bases and J gave up 2 bases, with 14 bases separating them. The CDR3 nucleotides are TGTGCCAGCAGGGGGGGCCAGACCGCCTACGAGCAGTACTTC. This sequence encodes CASRGGQTAYEQYF.

This chain links TRBV20-1 with TRBJ2-1; perhaps TRBD1 as D (6 bases). The V end was cut by 1 base, the J end by 4 bases, with 17 bases between. The CDR3 sequence is 16 residues long. The germline V gene has CDR1 DFQATT and CDR2 SNEGSKA (reference sequence). CDR3 nucleotides: TGCAGTGCTAGAGCCCGAACAGGGACGGAGTACAATGAGCAGTTCTTC. It codes for CSARARTGTEYNEQFF.

This clonotype was detected a few times. The chain combines TRBV29-1 with TRBJ2-7; weak D call: TRBD2 (6 bases). The V end was cut by 4 bases, the J end by 4 bases, with 17 bases between. Germline loops: CDR1 SQVTM, CDR2 ANQGSEA. The length of the CDR3 is 14 residues. This CDR3 reads CSVVAGNTRYEQYF. The DNA of the CDR3 is TGCAGCGTTGTTGCGGGGAACACACGATACGAGCAGTACTTC.